Listed here is a single TCR beta chain. The junction does not match germline at one end; this may be a read error. This entry is derived from a study of tumor-infiltrating lymphocytes in primary liver carcinoma. The researchers produced TCR beta cDNA from 450 to 600 ng total RNA with a constant-region primer. It was through three nested multiplex PCR rounds of slightly modified ARM-PCR that TCR beta libraries arose. Two initial PCR rounds of roughly 10 cycles each paired TRBV1-TRBV30 forward primers with a C-beta reverse primer. TCRdb passed the multiplex PCR reads through MiXCR, listing each CDR3 protein once. The profile shows about 200,000 distinct CDR3 sequences, around four fifths of them singletons. Extraction of RNA together with DNA used about 18-31 mg of unsorted bulk tissue. The CDR3 covers 11 residues.

Sequencing used tumor tissue from primary liver carcinoma. The clonotype was recovered from a man in his forties or fifties with primary liver carcinoma and hepatitis B virus infection. The chain recombines TRBV12-3 or TRBV12-4 with TRBJ2-5; D is unresolved. The CDR3 sequence: CVSSTEETQYF. CDR3 nucleotide sequence: TGTGTCAGCAGTACGGAAGAGACCCAGTACTTC.